The rows below give T cell receptor beta chains drawn from one sample of a study of cytomegalovirus exposure and HLA in healthy donors. Using immunoSEQ multiplex PCR, the repertoire was profiled, and TCRdb retains in-frame clones only, with some absent. In the table there are just over 150,000 clones, about 75% of which are singletons. Sequencing used PBMCs. The receptors were sampled from a woman in her forties or fifties in good health and CMV-seropositive. The CDR3 runs from the conserved cysteine through the conserved F or W. Fields, in order: J gene, V gene, D gene, clone size, CDR3 DNA, CDR3 protein. The D gene is left open where the match is weak. Clone size is given for some rows only: seen once, a few or many times, or a class if the clone is expanded.

>TRBJ1-6|TRBV6-5|-|-
TGTGCCAGCAGTTACGAGGCAGCGGCTAATTCACCCCTCCACTTT
CASSYEAAANSPLHF
>TRBJ2-3|TRBV5-6|-|-
TGTGCCAGCACTTTGGGCGGGACAGATACGCAGTATTTT
CASTLGGTDTQYF
>TRBJ2-2|TRBV4-3|TRBD1|-
TGCGCCAGCAACAAACAGGGGACCGGGGAGCTGTTTTTT
CASNKQGTGELFF
>TRBJ2-1|TRBV7-2|-|few
TGTGCCAGCAGCTTAGCGCTCCCACGGGTCGAGCAGTTCTTC
CASSLALPRVEQFF
>TRBJ2-1|TRBV10-3|TRBD1|-
TGTGCCATCCCGGGACAGGGCAATGAGCAGTTCTTC
CAIPGQGNEQFF
>TRBJ1-2|TRBV6-5|TRBD1|-
TGTGCCAGCAGTTACTCGACAGGGCTTTATGGCTACACCTTC
CASSYSTGLYGYTF
>TRBJ2-3|TRBV29-1|-|-
TGCACCGGATGGGCAGGTTCAGATACGCAGTATTTT
CTGWAGSDTQYF
>TRBJ2-7|TRBV7-2|-|-
TGTGCCAGCAGCCGTAAGCCTGGACACTCCTACGAGCAGTACTTC
CASSRKPGHSYEQYF
>TRBJ1-1|TRBV6-1|-|-
TGTGCCAGCAGTGAAGCCCGGAGGTGGTCTGAAGCTTTCTTT
CASSEARRWSEAFF
>TRBJ2-1|TRBV19|-|-
TGTGCCAGTAGTCGTACCCTAAGTGGTCGCGATGAGCAGTTCTTC
CASSRTLSGRDEQFF
>TRBJ1-5|TRBV4-1|-|-
TGCGCCAGCAGCCAAGATTTCAGTCAGCCCCAGCATTTT
CASSQDFSQPQHF
>TRBJ2-2|TRBV2|TRBD1|-
TGTGCCAGCAGGGACCAGACAGGGGGCACCGGGGAGCTGTTTTTT
CASRDQTGGTGELFF
>TRBJ2-3|TRBV2|-|-
TGTGCCAGCAGAGACGGACTTGGGACAGATACGCAGTATTTT
CASRDGLGTDTQYF
>TRBJ1-1|TRBV28|TRBD1|-
TGTGCCAGCAGTCGAGGACAGGGGCGGACTGAAGCTTTCTTT
CASSRGQGRTEAFF
>TRBJ2-1|TRBV27|-|-
TGTGCCAGCAGTTTTATTGGGAGGGGGTCCCCCGGAGGCAATGAGCAGTTCTTC
CASSFIGRGSPGGNEQFF
>TRBJ2-3|TRBV6-1|TRBD2|-
TGTGCCAGCAGTGAAACGTTCGGGACTAGCGGGAGAGATACGCAGTATTTT
CASSETFGTSGRDTQYF
>TRBJ2-1|TRBV11-2|TRBD2|-
TGTGCCAGCAGCTTAGGGGGTGGCGGGAGGGCCCTCAATGAGCAGTTCTTC
CASSLGGGGRALNEQFF
>TRBJ1-5|TRBV12-5|-|-
TGTGCTAGTGGTTTGGCCATGAATCAGCCCCAGCATTTT
CASGLAMNQPQHF
>TRBJ1-2|TRBV27|-|once
TGTGCCAGCAGCTCCAATTCCGGGAACTACTTTAACTATGGCTACACCTTC
CASSSNSGNYFNYGYTF
>TRBJ1-5|TRBV7-2|-|-
TGTGCCAGCAGCTTAGCTGGTTCATCAGATCAGCCCCAGCATTTT
CASSLAGSSDQPQHF
>TRBJ2-3|TRBV4-2|TRBD2|-
TGTGCCAGCTCCCAGTCGGCGGGAGCGGGAAGCACAGATACGCAGTATTTT
CASSQSAGAGSTDTQYF
>TRBJ2-3|TRBV27|TRBD1|-
TGTGCCAGCAGCCGACAGGGGTCAGATACGCAGTATTTT
CASSRQGSDTQYF
>TRBJ2-5|TRBV2|-|-
TGTGCCAGCAGTGAGCTGGGACGGATTGGGGGGGAGACCCAGTACTTC
CASSELGRIGGETQYF
>TRBJ2-7|TRBV4-1|TRBD2|-
TGCGCCAGCAGCATCGGGGGGGGGACGTTCTCCTACGAGCAGTACTTC
CASSIGGGTFSYEQYF
>TRBJ1-5|TRBV28|-|-
TGTGCCAGCAGTTTACCAGGGCATTATAGCAATCAGCCCCAGCATTTT
CASSLPGHYSNQPQHF
>TRBJ1-1|TRBV5-6|-|-
TGTGCCAGCAGCTTGTTGTATCGGGGAGGGAACACTGAAGCTTTCTTT
CASSLLYRGGNTEAFF
>TRBJ1-1|TRBV19|TRBD1|-
TGTGCCAGTAGTATGACAGGGGGCTGGACTGAAGCTTTCTTT
CASSMTGGWTEAFF
>TRBJ1-2|TRBV4-3|TRBD1|few
TGCGCCAGCAGCCAGACAGTAGGACAGGGTAGAAGTTATGGCTACACCTTC
CASSQTVGQGRSYGYTF
>TRBJ2-3|TRBV7-9|TRBD2|-
TGTGCCAGCAGCTTGACAGAAAAATTCGGGGGAGGGGATACGCAGTATTTT
CASSLTEKFGGGDTQYF
>TRBJ2-7|TRBV5-1|-|once
TGCGCCAGCAGCTTGGATCAAAACTACGAGCAGTACTTC
CASSLDQNYEQYF
>TRBJ2-2|TRBV2|TRBD1|-
TGTGCCAGCAGCCGGGACAGGGGGCAAACCGGGGAGCTGTTTTTT
CASSRDRGQTGELFF
>TRBJ2-5|TRBV9|-|-
TGTGCCAGCATCTTACCTGAGGGGACCCAGTACTTC
CASILPEGTQYF
>TRBJ1-5|TRBV19|TRBD1|once
TGTGCCAGTAGTAAACGGACAGGGGAGGGCAATCAGCCCCAGCATTTT
CASSKRTGEGNQPQHF